This TCR beta chain appears in the sequencing data of a study of T cells in Graves' hyperthyroidism and ophthalmopathy. Study-level information: Blood from the periphery was taken at initial diagnosis, before any treatment. Study-level findings and limits: The majority of expanded thyroid clonotypes above 0.001 also appeared in blood. Ophthalmopathy was distinguished from stable hyperthyroidism by 13 V-J signatures.

TCR beta CDR3 regions were amplified from RNA. RT-PCR in the first round (using the HTBI primer set) targeted the TCR CDR3. TCRdb analysed the multiplex PCR reads with MiXCR anew, one entry per CDR3 protein. Of about 400,000 distinct CDR3 sequences listed, under 15% were seen once; the top ten hold 13%. This clonotype was seen a handful of times. Its specificity is not known. Diagnoses rested on clinical symptoms, serum thyroxine and TRAb, thyroid ultrasound and orbital computed tomography. The junction had 6 bases not matched to a gene; V was cut back by 5 bases and J by 6 bases. This CDR3 is 15 amino acids long. The V gene's germline CDR1 is SGHTA and CDR2 FQGNSA.

This rearrangement joins TRBV7-2 to TRBJ1-4, with 10 bases lining up with TRBD1. The sequence was obtained from a young man with Graves' ophthalmopathy. The sequenced sample consisted of blood. The CDR3 coding sequence is TGTGCCAGCAGCATACCCGGGACAGGGGATGAAAAACTGTTTTTT. Protein product: CASSIPGTGDEKLFF.